A single sample is the source of the 30 T cell receptor beta chains below, sequenced in a study of cytomegalovirus exposure and HLA in healthy donors. The PCR used 60 Vbeta and 13 Jbeta primers. Method: immunoSEQ multiplex PCR; TCRdb's copy keeps in-frame clones and lacks some. The sample shows 200,000 to 250,000 clones, less than 85% of them seen only once. Material: PBMCs. These receptors all stem from a young man in good health and CMV-seronegative.

V is TRBV2 and J is TRBJ1-4; the D is unclear. The length of the CDR3 is 17 residues. V was shortened by 3 bases and J by 0 bases, with 14 bases between the two germline ends. The V gene's germline CDR1 is SNHLY and CDR2 FYNNEI. The CDR3 is CASSDPRVIATNEKLFF. As DNA, the CDR3 is TGTGCCAGCAGTGACCCTCGAGTAATTGCAACTAATGAAAAACTGTTTTTT.

The V gene is TRBV7-9, the J gene TRBJ2-7, with a possible D match to TRBD1 (7 bases). This CDR3 comprises 15 residues. V shed 6 bases and J shed 7 bases, with 22 bases lying between them. Germline loops: CDR1 SEHNR, CDR2 FQNEAQ (reference sequence). For the CDR3, the DNA is TGTGCCAGCAGTCTCCCCCGAGGGCAGGGGGGAGAGCAGTACTTC. This gives the protein CASSLPRGQGGEQYF.

The V call is TRBV28, the J call TRBJ1-2, with D maybe TRBD1 (5 bases). Germline V lookup: CDR1 MDHEN, CDR2 SYDVKM. CDR3 length: 15 amino acids. Trimming stripped 5 bases from V and 2 bases from J, with 15 bases between. CDR3 sequence reads: CASSPPGGQNYGYTF. Written as DNA, the CDR3 is TGTGCCAGCAGTCCCCCCGGGGGTCAGAACTATGGCTACACCTTC.

This chain connects TRBV4-1 to TRBJ2-1, with 10 bases lining up with TRBD2. The V segment lost 4 bases and the J segment 9 bases; nucleotides outside the gene matches: 12. The CDR3 is made up of 16 amino acids. Germline V gene lookup returns CDR1 MGHRA and CDR2 YSYEKL. This CDR3 is CASSPKLSGRRGEQFF. The CDR3 nucleotides are TGCGCCAGCAGCCCCAAACTTAGCGGGAGGCGGGGTGAGCAGTTCTTC.

The chain couples TRBV2 to TRBJ1-6; 7 bases agree with TRBD1. CDR3 length: 16 amino acids. Per the germline V gene, CDR1 is SNHLY and CDR2 is FYNNEI. V trimming: 7 bases; J trimming: 2 bases; junction bases outside the gene matches: 8. For the CDR3, the DNA is TGTGCCAGCAACCTACAGGGGAGCGCCTATAATTCACCCCTCCACTTT. This sequence encodes CASNLQGSAYNSPLHF.

The V call is TRBV14, the J call TRBJ1-1, with D possibly being TRBD1 (5 bases). With 3 bases removed from V and 4 bases from J, the gap between germline ends came to 12 bases. In germline, CDR1 is SGHDN, CDR2 FVKESK. The CDR3 loop spans 14 amino acids. DNA for the CDR3: TGTGCCAGCAGCCATCAGGGAGGCGGCACTGAAGCTTTCTTT. Translation gives CASSHQGGGTEAFF.

J is TRBJ2-3 and V is TRBV2; no definite D call. CDR1 is SNHLY, CDR2 FYNNEI, per germline. The CDR3 covers 13 residues. Between the trimmed V and J ends, which lost 4 bases and 1 base, there was a span of 6 bases. The CDR3 coding sequence is TGTGCCAGCAGTGCTACAGGCACAGATACGCAGTATTTT. Amino acids: CASSATGTDTQYF. Full variable domain (remainder filled in from reference TRBV2 and TRBJ2-3): EPEVTQTPSHQVTQMGQEVILRCVPISNHLYFYWYRQILGQKVEFLVSFYNNEISEKSEIFDDQFSVERPDGSNFTLKIRSTKLEDSAMYFCASSATGTDTQYFGPGTRLTVL.

The sample holds one count of this clone. The V and J genes are TRBV4-1 and TRBJ2-6; D possibly corresponds to TRBD1 (7 bases). The CDR3 length is 20 residues. The germline CDR1 and CDR2 sequences are MGHRA and YSYEKL. Trimming pared 3 bases from V and 0 bases from J, leaving 21 bases between. Here the CDR3 reads CASSHLLGGQPSSGANVLTF. DNA of the CDR3: TGCGCCAGCAGCCACCTCCTCGGGGGACAGCCATCCTCTGGGGCCAACGTCCTGACTTTC.

This chain joins TRBV9 and TRBJ2-1; D is uncertain. The CDR3 is 11 residues long. CDR1 is SGDLS, CDR2 YYNGEE, per germline. Deletions cut 4 bases from V and 5 bases from J, with 4 bases between. The CDR3 loop is CASSYNNEQFF. DNA of the CDR3: TGTGCCAGCAGCTATAACAATGAGCAGTTCTTC.

The chain combines TRBV5-6 with TRBJ1-1; D unclear. The CDR3 spans 12 residues. CDR1 and CDR2 (germline): SGHDT, YYEEEE. The V end lost 0 bases, the J end lost 5 bases, and 5 bases lay between the germline ends. The CDR3 coding sequence is TGTGCCAGCAGCTTGGACGGGACTGAAGCTTTCTTT. Translated, it gives CASSLDGTEAFF.

This clone has only a few counts. The chain links TRBV2 to TRBJ1-1; 7 nucleotides align to TRBD1. This CDR3 has 15 residues. Germline CDR1 SNHLY, CDR2 FYNNEI. Germline trimming cut 5 bases from V and 7 bases from J; bases unmatched to any gene: 13. The CDR3 bases are TGTGCCAGCAGTTCAATAACAGGGGCAGGGAATGAAGCTTTCTTT. The encoded protein is CASSSITGAGNEAFF.

The J gene is TRBJ2-1, the V gene TRBV10-3; perhaps TRBD2 as D (5 bases). This CDR3 has 16 residues. In germline, CDR1 is ENHRY, CDR2 SYGVKD. V dropped 1 base and J dropped 2 bases, with 12 bases sitting between them. CDR3 loop: CAISEFVERPYNEQFF. CDR3 nucleotides: TGTGCCATCAGTGAGTTTGTGGAGCGGCCCTACAATGAGCAGTTCTTC.

A single count supports this clone. J is TRBJ2-5 and V is TRBV4-1; 7 positions agree with TRBD2. Unmatched junction bases numbered 2, after V lost 3 bases and J lost 4 bases. CDR3 length: 13 residues. CDR1 and CDR2 from the germline V gene are MGHRA and YSYEKL. CDR3 residues: CASSQTSLETQYF. The DNA of the CDR3 is TGCGCCAGCAGCCAGACTAGCTTAGAGACCCAGTACTTC.

This chain connects TRBV18 to TRBJ1-5; TRBD1 matches at 7 bases. The germline CDR1 and CDR2 sequences are KGHSH and LQKENI. J gave up 3 bases and V 3 bases, and 5 bases lay outside the gene matches. The CDR3 sequence is 15 residues long. This chain's CDR3 is CASSPRDSSNQPQHF. The CDR3 DNA reads as TGTGCCAGCTCACCGCGGGACAGCTCCAATCAGCCCCAGCATTTT.

CDR3 residues: CASSEYRGQRDLNYGYTF. In DNA, the CDR3 is TGTGCCAGTAGCGAATACCGAGGACAGAGGGACCTTAACTATGGCTACACCTTC. V gene TRBV19 combines with J gene TRBJ1-2; a possible D gene is TRBD1 (6 bases). V was shortened by 6 bases and J by 1 base, with 24 bases between the two germline ends. Looked up from germline, CDR1 is LNHDA and CDR2 is SQIVND (reference sequence). This CDR3 is 18 amino acids long. The variable domain in full, with the rest retrieved from reference TRBV19 and TRBJ1-2, is DGGITQSPKYLFRKEGQNVTLSCEQNLNHDAMYWYRQDPGQGLRLIYYSQIVNDFQKGDIAEGYSVSREKKESFPLTVTSAQKNPTAFYLCASSEYRGQRDLNYGYTFGSGTRLTVV.

The chain uses TRBV6-5 and TRBJ1-1; D uncertain. Germline V gene lookup returns CDR1 MNHEY and CDR2 SVGAGI. The V gene lost 5 bases and the J gene lost 2 bases, with 12 bases spanning the gap. CDR3 length: 14 residues. CDR3 in amino acids: CASSEVEENTEAFF. The CDR3 DNA is TGTGCCAGCAGTGAAGTTGAGGAAAACACTGAAGCTTTCTTT.

This clone was picked up a small number of times. The chain uses TRBV30 and TRBJ2-3; D ambiguous. V shed 4 bases and J shed 9 bases, with 14 bases lying between them. Germline V lookup: CDR1 GTSNPN, CDR2 SVGIG (reference sequence). The CDR3 is 12 amino acids. Written as DNA, the CDR3 is TGTGCCTGGACGACGACGGCGAGGACGCAGTATTTT. Protein product: CAWTTTARTQYF.

In this sample, this clone turned up a few times. This chain links TRBV9 with TRBJ1-5; no clear D. Germline-derived CDR1 and CDR2 are SGDLS and YYNGEE. The CDR3 runs to 13 residues. V gave up 3 bases and J gave up 7 bases, with 11 bases separating them. CDR3 residues: CASSASPGQPQHF. CDR3 DNA: TGTGCCAGCAGCGCTTCCCCGGGGCAGCCCCAGCATTTT. Combining the CDR3 with reference TRBV9 and TRBJ1-5 gives the whole variable domain DSGVTQTPKHLITATGQRVTLRCSPRSGDLSVYWYQQSLDQGLQFLIQYYNGEERAKGNILERFSAQQFPDLHSELNLSSLELGDSALYFCASSASPGQPQHFGDGTRLSIL.

The chain carries TRBV28 and TRBJ2-7, with D tentatively TRBD2 (7 bases). The CDR3 extends over 13 amino acids. Trimming stripped 6 bases from V and 4 bases from J, with 13 bases between. Germline V gives CDR1 MDHEN, CDR2 SYDVKM. The CDR3 region is CASSGGGLYEQYF. The CDR3 DNA reads TGTGCCAGCAGCGGCGGGGGCTTGTACGAGCAGTACTTC. Combining the CDR3 with reference TRBV28 and TRBJ2-7 gives the whole variable domain DVKVTQSSRYLVKRTGEKVFLECVQDMDHENMFWYRQDPGLGLRLIYFSYDVKMKEKGDIPEGYSVSREKKERFSLILESASTNQTSMYLCASSGGGLYEQYFGPGTRLTVT.

The chain joins TRBV21-1 to TRBJ2-5; TRBD2, the table's D call, lacks a check against the DNA. TRBV21-1 is recorded as a pseudogene. The CDR3 consists of 11 residues. CDR3 nucleotide sequence: TGTGCCAGCAGTGACTGGGAGACCCAGTACTTC. This gives the protein CASSDWETQYF.

V usage is TRBV5-4 and J usage is TRBJ2-1; D is possibly TRBD1 (5 bases). CDR1 SGHNT and CDR2 YYREEE come from the germline V gene (reference sequence). CDR3 length equals 15 residues. V dropped 2 bases and J dropped 5 bases, with 14 bases sitting between them. CDR3 protein: CASSFLFSRDNEQFF. CDR3 bases: TGTGCCAGCAGCTTCTTATTTTCCAGGGACAATGAGCAGTTCTTC.

The chain recombines TRBV19 with TRBJ2-7; no definite D call. The CDR3 is 14 residues long. Per germline, CDR1 LNHDA and CDR2 SQIVND (reference sequence). The V end lost 4 bases, the J end lost 0 bases, and 10 bases lay between the germline ends. CDR3 nucleotide sequence: TGTGCCAGTAGTACTATTGAGGCCTCCTACGAGCAGTACTTC. Translation: CASSTIEASYEQYF.

In this sample, this clone turned up a few times. This chain uses TRBV5-4 with TRBJ2-7; 7 bases line up with TRBD2. J was trimmed by 0 bases and V by 0 bases; bases with no gene match: 0. The CDR3 runs to 14 residues. Germline loops: CDR1 SGHNT, CDR2 YYREEE (reference sequence). Here the CDR3 reads CASSLGGSSYEQYF. In nucleotides, the CDR3 is TGTGCCAGCAGCTTGGGCGGGAGCTCCTACGAGCAGTACTTC. Variable domain in full (rest from reference TRBV5-4 and TRBJ2-7): ETGVTQSPTHLIKTRGQQVTLRCSSQSGHNTVSWYQQALGQGPQFIFQYYREEENGRGNFPPRFSGLQFPNYSSELNVNALELDDSALYLCASSLGGSSYEQYFGPGTRLTVT.

On this clone: This sample includes further DNA sequences coding for the same CDR3. The rearrangement uses TRBV19 and TRBJ2-7; D may be TRBD1 (6 bases). Germline V lookup: CDR1 LNHDA, CDR2 SQIVND (reference sequence). V was shortened by 3 bases and J by 3 bases, with 12 bases between the two germline ends. CDR3 length: 14 residues. This CDR3 reads CASSIQQGFYEQYF. Here the CDR3 DNA reads TGTGCCAGTAGTATTCAACAGGGCTTCTACGAGCAGTACTTC.

This sequence joins TRBV6-5 and TRBJ1-5; D unclear. Germline CDR1 and CDR2: MNHEY and SVGAGI. Trimming pared 5 bases from V and 7 bases from J, leaving 15 bases between. There are 14 residues in the CDR3. The CDR3 loop reads CASSRNSAGQPQHF. Here the CDR3 DNA reads TGTGCCAGCAGTCGTAATTCGGCGGGCCAGCCCCAGCATTTT.

The V call is TRBV27, the J call TRBJ2-7; D is perhaps TRBD2 (6 bases). CDR3 length: 14 amino acids. Germline-derived CDR1 and CDR2 are MNHEY and SMNVEV (reference sequence). V was cut by 7 bases and J by 3 bases, with 16 bases left in between. CDR3 amino acids: CASKEGVPYYEQYF. CDR3 coding DNA: TGTGCCAGCAAGGAGGGAGTCCCTTACTACGAGCAGTACTTC.

The rearrangement links TRBV28 to TRBJ1-5; D is undetermined. The V and J ends lost 4 bases and 6 bases respectively, with 7 bases between them. CDR3 length equals 12 residues. CDR1 MDHEN and CDR2 SYDVKM come from the germline V gene. CDR3 DNA sequence: TGTGCCAGCAGTTCCCCGGGTCAGCCCCAGCATTTT. Protein sequence: CASSSPGQPQHF.

The chain employs TRBV29-1 and TRBJ1-1; a weak D match, TRBD1 (6 bases). Trimming shortened V by 7 bases and J by 4 bases, and 13 bases separated the two germline ends. The germline gives CDR1 SQVTM, CDR2 ANQGSEA. This CDR3 is built from 12 residues. The CDR3, as DNA: TGCAGCGCCGGGACACGCATCACTGAAGCTTTCTTT. Its translation is CSAGTRITEAFF. The whole variable domain, remainder taken from reference TRBV29-1 and TRBJ1-1, is SAVISQKPSRDICQRGTSLTIQCQVDSQVTMMFWYRQQPGQSLTLIATANQGSEATYESGFVIDKFPISRPNLTFSTLTVSNMSPEDSSIYLCSAGTRITEAFFGQGTRLTVV.

This clone occurred once. This chain joins TRBV6-5 and TRBJ2-7; 7 nucleotides agree with TRBD2. The CDR3 is made up of 16 amino acids. Looked up from germline, CDR1 is MNHEY and CDR2 is SVGAGI. V shed 0 bases, J shed 2 bases, and the junction held 7 bases outside the gene matches. CDR3 sequence: CASSYSAASGTYEQYF. Written as DNA, the CDR3 is TGTGCCAGCAGTTACTCGGCCGCTAGCGGAACCTACGAGCAGTACTTC.

The rearrangement links TRBV2 to TRBJ1-2; 7 nucleotides align to TRBD1. The junction had 7 bases not matched to a gene; V was cut back by 5 bases and J by 4 bases. The CDR3 is made up of 14 amino acids. Per germline, CDR1 SNHLY and CDR2 FYNNEI. The chain's CDR3 is CASSNRDSIYGYTF. The DNA for the CDR3 is TGTGCCAGCAGTAACCGGGACAGCATCTATGGCTACACCTTC.